This TCR beta chain was recovered during a study of blood T cells in healthy people across ages. Notes on the study in general: Getting older went along with TCR beta diversity per million T cells dropping roughly linearly. The percentage of naive T cells correlated strongly with TCR beta diversity.

Sample-barcoded 5' priming and a J-beta primer mix drove a second PCR of about 6 to 12 cycles. Sequencing of every sample gave 2.5 million or more CDR3-containing paired-end reads. TCRdb called the 5' RACE reads again in MiXCR, with one record for every CDR3 protein. The sample lists around 500,000 distinct CDR3 sequences, 40% to 55% occurring once. Worth noting for this clonotype: The antigen remains undetermined.

The origin of this receptor is a man older than 75 in good health. The sample taken for sequencing was blood.

This CDR3 is CASNWGQLSTDTQYF. CDR3 coding DNA: TGCGCCAGCAACTGGGGACAGCTAAGCACAGATACGCAGTATTTT. This chain uses TRBV10-2 with TRBJ2-3, with 7 bases lining up with TRBD1. CDR3 length: 15 amino acids. Losses at the gene ends were 7 bases for V and 0 bases for J; bases not matched to a gene: 7. CDR1 is WSHSY, CDR2 SAAADI, per germline.